A single T cell receptor (beta chain) is shown here with its context. This sample is part of a study of T cells after yellow fever vaccination. MiXCR was run by TCRdb on the 5' RACE reads, yielding one entry per CDR3 protein. The table has approximately 550,000 distinct CDR3 sequences, 15% to 20% seen once. The germline gives CDR1 MGHDK, CDR2 SYGVNS. V lost 3 bases to trimming and J lost 3 bases, with 11 bases between them. CDR3 size: 14 residues. Sample: PBMCs, taken 15 days after the yellow fever booster vaccination. The chain employs TRBV25-1 and TRBJ1-1; D call uncertain. This receptor was identified in a man aged 30-40 years who received the YFV17D yellow fever vaccine. The CDR3 nucleotides are TGTGCCAGCAGTGAGTCGAACAGTTACACTGAAGCTTTCTTT. It is translated as CASSESNSYTEAFF.